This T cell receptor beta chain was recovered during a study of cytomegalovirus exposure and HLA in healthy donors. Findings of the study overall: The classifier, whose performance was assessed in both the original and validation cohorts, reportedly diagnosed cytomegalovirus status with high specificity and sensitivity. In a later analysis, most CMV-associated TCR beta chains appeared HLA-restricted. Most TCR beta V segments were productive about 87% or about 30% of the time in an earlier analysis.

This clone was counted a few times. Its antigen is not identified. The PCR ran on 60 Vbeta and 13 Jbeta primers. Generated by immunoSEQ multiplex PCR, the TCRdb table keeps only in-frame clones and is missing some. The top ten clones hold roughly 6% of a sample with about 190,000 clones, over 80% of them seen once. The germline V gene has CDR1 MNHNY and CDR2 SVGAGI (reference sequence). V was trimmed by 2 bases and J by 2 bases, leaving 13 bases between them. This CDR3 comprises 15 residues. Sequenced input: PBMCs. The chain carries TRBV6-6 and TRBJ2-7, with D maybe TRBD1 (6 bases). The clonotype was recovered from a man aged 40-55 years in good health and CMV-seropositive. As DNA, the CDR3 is TGTGCCAGCAGTTACGGGACAAGGGGGACCTACGAGCAGTACTTC. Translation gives CASSYGTRGTYEQYF.